This T cell receptor (beta chain) was profiled in a study of OX40 agonist ivuxolimab in advanced cancers. Across the whole study: The patients got ivuxolimab, which is an agonistic anti-OX40 (CD134) antibody. Earlier treatment with anti-PD-1, anti-PD-L1 or anti-CTLA-4 was permitted, and roughly 42% had received some.

Between the trimmed V and J ends, which lost 1 base and 1 base, there was a span of 8 bases. From germline, CDR1 is SGHTA and CDR2 FQGNSA. The CDR3 extends over 15 amino acids. The protocol was immunoSEQ multiplex PCR, while the TCRdb copy is restricted to in-frame clones and leaves out a portion. The data contain 35,000 to 40,000 clones, about 80% of them singletons. This sequence was found in an adult with an advanced solid tumor such as melanoma, head and neck, liver or kidney cancer. The sample here was CD4+ or CD8+ T cells sorted from blood, taken in a trial of the OX40 agonist ivuxolimab. V usage is TRBV7-2 and J usage is TRBJ1-5; D is unclear. The CDR3: CASSLGIRSNQPQHF. DNA for the CDR3: TGTGCCAGCAGCTTAGGTATCCGAAGCAATCAGCCCCAGCATTTT.